These 2 T cell receptor beta chains were sequenced from one sample in a study of blood T cell repertoires in COVID-19. TCRdb's table, derived via immunoSEQ multiplex PCR, lists solely in-frame clones and lacks some. The sample shows about 140,000 clones, about four fifths of them seen only once. The sequencing input was peripheral blood. These receptors all stem from a woman in her sixties with acute or convalescent COVID-19.

V and J are TRBV10-2 and TRBJ1-6; possibly TRBD1 for D (5 bases). The CDR3 length is 14 residues. Germline V gene lookup returns CDR1 WSHSY and CDR2 SAAADI. Trimming cost V 4 bases and J 10 bases, with 14 bases left between them. The CDR3 region is CASSVQGYGSPLHF. In DNA form, the CDR3 reads TGCGCCAGCAGTGTCCAGGGTTACGGATCACCCCTCCACTTT.

The chain joins TRBV27 to TRBJ2-7, with unresolved D. The CDR3 is 14 residues long. Germline CDR1 reads MNHEY; CDR2 reads SMNVEV (reference sequence). Trimming stripped 7 bases from V and 6 bases from J, with 19 bases between. The CDR3 DNA is TGTGCCAGCACCCCGGTCCCAGCGTTAGGCGAGCAGTACTTC. The encoded protein is CASTPVPALGEQYF.